The source of this T cell receptor (beta chain) is a study of blood T cells in healthy people across ages. Trimming took off 2 bases at V and 5 bases at J, with 21 bases between the two ends. The germline CDR1 and CDR2 sequences are LGHNA and YSLEER. This CDR3 contains 17 residues. A J-beta primer mix and a sample-barcoded 5' primer were used in a second PCR of about 7 to 11 cycles. Each CDR3 protein is one row after TCRdb ran MiXCR on the 5' RACE reads. The sample has around 1,000,000 distinct CDR3 sequences, about two fifths seen once. Input material: blood. This TCR was sampled from a man aged 18 to 29 in good health. The rearrangement uses TRBV4-3 and TRBJ2-5; D is tentatively TRBD1 or TRBD2 (5 bases each). Written as DNA, the CDR3 is TGCGCCAGCAGCCAAAACCCCTTTCTCCAGGGACCGGAGACCCAGTACTTC. Its protein product is CASSQNPFLQGPETQYF.